The clone carrying this T cell receptor beta chain has just a few counts. The antigen is undetermined. A much larger clonotype is one base distant, so this may be a read error. The data belong to a study of regulatory T cells in long-lasting Graves disease. Findings and caveats of the study: Between persistent patients, about 2,500 public clonotypes were shared, exceeding the 966 shared between new patients. With persistent disease, TRBV28, TRBJ1-2 and TRBJ2-5 were the favored segments. Newly diagnosed patients had higher TCR diversity than persistent Graves' patients did.

The time point was: persistent/refractory GD, antithyroid drugs over 5 years with positive TRAb. TCR sequences were obtained from RNA taken from PBMCs. The TCR beta library used iRepertoire HTBI primers with Arm-PCR amplification of CDR3. Methods used by the authors: Identification yielded around 68 TRBV and more than 12 TRBJ segments across samples. Via MiXCR, TCRdb re-called the multiplex PCR reads, giving one row per CDR3 protein. The V and J calls reflect TCRdb's pipeline rather than the authors' work. Seen here are under 450,000 distinct CDR3 sequences, 20% to 25% observed once, and the top ten hold less than 30%. The CDR3 extends over 13 amino acids. The germline V gene encodes CDR1 SGHAT and CDR2 FQNNGV.

The source was peripheral blood mononuclear cells (PBMCs), collected when the disease was refractory, from a patient treated with antithyroid drugs. The V gene is TRBV11-2, the J gene TRBJ2-7, with D perhaps matching TRBD1 or TRBD2 (5 bases each). The receptor was derived from a woman aged 40 to 50 with Graves disease. The CDR3 coding sequence is TGTGCCGGCAGCTTGGGACCTCCCTACGAGCAGTACTTC. Protein product: CAGSLGPPYEQYF.